This T cell receptor beta chain was obtained from a study of cytomegalovirus exposure and HLA in healthy donors. The PCR contained 60 Vbeta and 13 Jbeta primers. Libraries were prepared by immunoSEQ multiplex PCR; TCRdb keeps only in-frame clonotypes and omits some of them. The data hold under 250,000 clones, with over 70% observed a single time. The CDR3 consists of 15 residues. V gave up 8 bases and J gave up 4 bases; unmatched junction bases: 11. The material sequenced was PBMCs. The origin of this receptor is a boy younger than 10 in good health and CMV-seronegative. The chain couples TRBV23-1 to TRBJ2-7; 10 nucleotides match TRBD1. TRBV23-1 has ORF status, its function being uncertain. CDR3 sequence (DNA): TGCGCCAGCCCCCGGCGGCCGGGACAGGGGTACGAGCAGTACTTC. It is translated as CASPRRPGQGYEQYF.